The T cell receptor beta chain under discussion was sequenced for a study of shared clonotypes between healthy human individuals. The study's findings and limits: Apart from blood, nothing was sampled; tissue repertoires likely differ.

As concerns this clone: Antigen specificity is unknown.

The method was immunoSEQ multiplex PCR; TCRdb's version includes in-frame clones alone and lacks a portion of them. The data show some 470,000 clones, 70% to 80% seen once. The CDR3 is 13 amino acids. CDR1 is SGHRS and CDR2 is YFSETQ in the germline V gene. The chain has TRBV5-1 and TRBJ2-5; D unresolved. The end of the DNA fits TRBJ2-7 better, so the J call may be wrong. The clonotype comes from a woman aged 40 to 50 in good health. Some clones in this sample may be carry-over from other donors' samples. Sequenced input: PBMCs. CDR3 region: CASSLYGTYEQYF. In DNA, the CDR3 is TGCGCCAGCAGCTTGTATGGAACCTACGAGCAGTACTTC.